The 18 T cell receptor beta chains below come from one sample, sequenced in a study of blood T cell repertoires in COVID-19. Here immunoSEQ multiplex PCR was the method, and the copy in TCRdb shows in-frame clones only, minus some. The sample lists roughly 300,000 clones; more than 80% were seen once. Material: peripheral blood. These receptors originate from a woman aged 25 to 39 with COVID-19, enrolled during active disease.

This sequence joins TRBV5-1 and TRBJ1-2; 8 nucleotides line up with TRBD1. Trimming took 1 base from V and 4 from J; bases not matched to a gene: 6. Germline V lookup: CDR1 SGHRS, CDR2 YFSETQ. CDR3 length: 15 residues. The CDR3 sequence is CASSLRQGAGYGYTF. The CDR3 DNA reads TGCGCCAGCAGCTTGCGGCAGGGGGCCGGCTATGGCTACACCTTC. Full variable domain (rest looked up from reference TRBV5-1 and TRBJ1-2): KAGVTQTPRYLIKTRGQQVTLSCSPISGHRSVSWYQQTPGQGLQFLFEYFSETQRNKGNFPGRFSGRQFSNSRSEMNVSTLELGDSALYLCASSLRQGAGYGYTFGSGTRLTVV.

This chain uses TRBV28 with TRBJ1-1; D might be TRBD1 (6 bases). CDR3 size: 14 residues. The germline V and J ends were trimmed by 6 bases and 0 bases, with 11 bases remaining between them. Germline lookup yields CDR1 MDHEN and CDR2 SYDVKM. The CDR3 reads CASSLDSLNTEAFF. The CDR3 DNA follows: TGTGCCAGCAGCCTGGACAGTCTGAACACTGAAGCTTTCTTT.

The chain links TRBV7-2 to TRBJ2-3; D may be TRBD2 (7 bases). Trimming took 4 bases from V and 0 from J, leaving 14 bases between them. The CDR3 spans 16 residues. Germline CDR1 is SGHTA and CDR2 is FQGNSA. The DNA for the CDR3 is TGTGCCAGCAGCTCGCTAGGGGGAGGGAGCACAGATACGCAGTATTTT. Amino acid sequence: CASSSLGGGSTDTQYF.

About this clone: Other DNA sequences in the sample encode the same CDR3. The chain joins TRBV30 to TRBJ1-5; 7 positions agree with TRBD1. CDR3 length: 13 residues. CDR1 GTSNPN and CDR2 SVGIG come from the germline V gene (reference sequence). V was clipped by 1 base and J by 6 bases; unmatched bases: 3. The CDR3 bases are TGTGCCTGGAGTGGACAGGGAGGTCAGCCCCAGCATTTT. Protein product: CAWSGQGGQPQHF.

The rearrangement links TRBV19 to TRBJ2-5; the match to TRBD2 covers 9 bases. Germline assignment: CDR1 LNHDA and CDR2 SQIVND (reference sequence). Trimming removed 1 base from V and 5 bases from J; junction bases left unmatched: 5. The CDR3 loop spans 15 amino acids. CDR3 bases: TGTGCCAGTAGTATAGTGGGTAGCGGGAGTGAGACCCAGTACTTC. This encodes CASSIVGSGSETQYF.

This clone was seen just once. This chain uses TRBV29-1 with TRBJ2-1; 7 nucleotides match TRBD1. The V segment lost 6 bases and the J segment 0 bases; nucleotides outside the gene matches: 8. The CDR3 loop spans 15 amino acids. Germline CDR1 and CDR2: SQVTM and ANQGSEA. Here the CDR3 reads CSVLGQRSSYNEQFF. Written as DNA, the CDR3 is TGCAGCGTGCTGGGACAGAGGAGCTCCTACAATGAGCAGTTCTTC.

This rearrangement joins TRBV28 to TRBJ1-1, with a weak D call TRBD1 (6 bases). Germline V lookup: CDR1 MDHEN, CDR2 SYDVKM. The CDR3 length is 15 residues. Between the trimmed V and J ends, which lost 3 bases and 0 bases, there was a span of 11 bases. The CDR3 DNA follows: TGTGCCAGCAGTTTCGGACAGCTACTGAACACTGAAGCTTTCTTT. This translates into CASSFGQLLNTEAFF.

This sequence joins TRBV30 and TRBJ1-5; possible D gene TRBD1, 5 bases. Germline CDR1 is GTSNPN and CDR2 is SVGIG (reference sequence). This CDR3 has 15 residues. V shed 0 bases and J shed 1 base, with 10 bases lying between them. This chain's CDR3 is CAWSVGVTSNQPQHF. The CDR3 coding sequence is TGTGCCTGGAGTGTAGGGGTAACGAGCAATCAGCCCCAGCATTTT.

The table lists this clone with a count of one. Here the CDR3 reads CASSSTGTKSYEQYF. CDR3 coding DNA: TGTGCCAGCAGCTCTACCGGGACAAAATCCTACGAGCAGTACTTC. V is TRBV7-9 and J is TRBJ2-7; tentative D call: TRBD1 (6 bases). The germline gives CDR1 SEHNR, CDR2 FQNEAQ (reference sequence). The CDR3 consists of 15 residues. The V and J ends lost 4 bases and 1 base respectively, with 14 bases between them. The whole variable domain, remainder taken from reference TRBV7-9 and TRBJ2-7, is DTGVSQNPRHKITKRGQNVTFRCDPISEHNRLYWYRQTLGQGPEFLTYFQNEAQLEKSRLLSDRFSAERPKGSFSTLEIQRTEQGDSAMYLCASSSTGTKSYEQYFGPGTRLTVT.

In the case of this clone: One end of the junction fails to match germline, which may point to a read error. DNA of the CDR3: TGTGCCAGTACTATAAGCCCTGCCAGGGTAGGCAATCAGCCCCAGCATTTT. This gives the protein CASTISPARVGNQPQHF. The chain carries TRBV19 and TRBJ1-5; perhaps TRBD1 as D (5 bases). In germline, CDR1 is LNHDA, CDR2 SQIVND (reference sequence). The CDR3 is 17 residues long.

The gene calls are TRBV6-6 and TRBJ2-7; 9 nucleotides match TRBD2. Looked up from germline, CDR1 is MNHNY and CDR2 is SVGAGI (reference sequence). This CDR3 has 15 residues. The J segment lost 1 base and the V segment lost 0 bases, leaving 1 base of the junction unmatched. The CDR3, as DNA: TGTGCCAGCAGTTACTCCAGCGGGAGGTCCTACGAGCAGTACTTC. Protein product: CASSYSSGRSYEQYF.

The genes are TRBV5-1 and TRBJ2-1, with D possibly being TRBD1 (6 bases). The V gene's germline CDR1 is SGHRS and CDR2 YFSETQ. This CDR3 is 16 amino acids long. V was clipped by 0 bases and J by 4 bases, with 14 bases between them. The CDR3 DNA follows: TGCGCCAGCAGCTTGGGAAACAACAGGGATTACAATGAGCAGTTCTTC. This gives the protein CASSLGNNRDYNEQFF.

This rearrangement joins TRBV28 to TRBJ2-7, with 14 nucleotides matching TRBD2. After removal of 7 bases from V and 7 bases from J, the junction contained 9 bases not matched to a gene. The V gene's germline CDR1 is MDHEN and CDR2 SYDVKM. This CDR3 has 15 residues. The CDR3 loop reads CASTGTSGSWGEQYF. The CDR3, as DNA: TGTGCCAGCACAGGGACTAGCGGGAGCTGGGGGGAGCAGTACTTC.

CDR3 DNA sequence: TGTGCCAGCAGCCAGGGGACAGGGGTCGTCGGGAATGAAAAACTGTTTTTT. As protein: CASSQGTGVVGNEKLFF. V usage is TRBV7-6 and J usage is TRBJ1-4; TRBD1 agrees at 10 bases. The junction had 11 bases not matched to a gene; V was cut back by 5 bases and J by 5 bases. CDR1 is SGHVS and CDR2 is FNYEAQ in the germline V gene. The length of the CDR3 is 17 residues.

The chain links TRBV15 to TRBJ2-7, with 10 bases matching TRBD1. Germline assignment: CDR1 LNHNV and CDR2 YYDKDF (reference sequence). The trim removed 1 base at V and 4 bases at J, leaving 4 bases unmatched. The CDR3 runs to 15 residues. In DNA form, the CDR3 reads TGTGCCACCAGCAGAGTTAAGGGACAGGGGTACGAGCAGTACTTC. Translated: CATSRVKGQGYEQYF. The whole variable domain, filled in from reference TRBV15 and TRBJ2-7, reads DAMVIQNPRYQVTQFGKPVTLSCSQTLNHNVMYWYQQKSSQAPKLLFHYYDKDFNNEADTPDNFQSRRPNTSFCFLDIRSPGLGDTAMYLCATSRVKGQGYEQYFGPGTRLTVT.

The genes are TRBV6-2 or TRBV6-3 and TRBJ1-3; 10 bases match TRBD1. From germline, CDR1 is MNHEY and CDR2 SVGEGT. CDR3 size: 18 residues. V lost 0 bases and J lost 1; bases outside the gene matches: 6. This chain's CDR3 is CASSYSPWTGGSGNTIYF. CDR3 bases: TGTGCCAGCAGTTACTCGCCTTGGACAGGGGGATCTGGAAACACCATATATTTT.

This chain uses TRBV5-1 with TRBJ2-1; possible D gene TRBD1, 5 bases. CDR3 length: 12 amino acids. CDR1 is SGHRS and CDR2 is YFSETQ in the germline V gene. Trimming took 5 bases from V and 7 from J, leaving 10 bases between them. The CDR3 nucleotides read TGCGCCAGCAGTTTTGCAGGGAATGAGCAGTTCTTC. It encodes CASSFAGNEQFF.

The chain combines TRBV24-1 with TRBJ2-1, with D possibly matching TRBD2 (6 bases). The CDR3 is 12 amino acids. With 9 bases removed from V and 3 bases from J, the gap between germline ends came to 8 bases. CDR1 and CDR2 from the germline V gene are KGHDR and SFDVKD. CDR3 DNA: TGTGCCACCCAGGACTACTACAATGAGCAGTTCTTC. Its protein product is CATQDYYNEQFF.